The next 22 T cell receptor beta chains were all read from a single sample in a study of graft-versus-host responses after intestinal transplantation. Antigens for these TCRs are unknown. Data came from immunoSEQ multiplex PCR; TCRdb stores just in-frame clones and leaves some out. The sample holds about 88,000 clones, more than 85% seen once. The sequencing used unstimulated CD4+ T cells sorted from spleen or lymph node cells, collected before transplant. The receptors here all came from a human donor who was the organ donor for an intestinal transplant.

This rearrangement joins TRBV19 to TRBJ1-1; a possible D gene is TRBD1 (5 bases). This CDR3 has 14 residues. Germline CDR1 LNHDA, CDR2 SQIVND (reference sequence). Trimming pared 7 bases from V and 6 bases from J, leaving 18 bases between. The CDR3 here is CASKGLGLRAEAFF. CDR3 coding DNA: TGTGCCAGTAAGGGGTTGGGCCTACGGGCTGAAGCTTTCTTT.

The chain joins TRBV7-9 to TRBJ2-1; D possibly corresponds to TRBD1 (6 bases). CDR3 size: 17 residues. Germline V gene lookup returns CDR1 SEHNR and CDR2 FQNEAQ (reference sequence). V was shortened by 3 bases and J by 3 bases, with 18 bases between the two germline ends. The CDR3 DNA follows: TGTGCCAGCAGCTTGGCTCTCAGGGGAGCTGTCTACAATGAGCAGTTCTTC. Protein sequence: CASSLALRGAVYNEQFF.

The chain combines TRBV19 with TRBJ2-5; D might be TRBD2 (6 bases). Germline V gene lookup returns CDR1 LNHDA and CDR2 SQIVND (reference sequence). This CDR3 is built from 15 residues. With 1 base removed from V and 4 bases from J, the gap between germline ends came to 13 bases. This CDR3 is CASSIGSGGLETQYF. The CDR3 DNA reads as TGTGCCAGTAGTATAGGTTCCGGGGGTTTAGAGACCCAGTACTTC.

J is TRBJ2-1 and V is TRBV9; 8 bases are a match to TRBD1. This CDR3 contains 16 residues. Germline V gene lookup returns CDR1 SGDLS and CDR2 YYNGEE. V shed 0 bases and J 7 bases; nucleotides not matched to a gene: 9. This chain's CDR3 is CASSVGTGLFLNEQFF. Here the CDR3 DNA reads TGTGCCAGCAGCGTAGGGACAGGGTTATTCTTAAATGAGCAGTTCTTC. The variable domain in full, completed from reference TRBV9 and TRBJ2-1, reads DSGVTQTPKHLITATGQRVTLRCSPRSGDLSVYWYQQSLDQGLQFLIQYYNGEERAKGNILERFSAQQFPDLHSELNLSSLELGDSALYFCASSVGTGLFLNEQFFGPGTRLTVL.

CDR3 residues: CASSSGTSGGYEQYF. The CDR3 DNA is TGTGCCAGCAGCTCCGGGACTAGCGGGGGCTACGAGCAGTACTTC. The V gene is TRBV27, the J gene TRBJ2-7; 14 nucleotides agree with TRBD2. Per the germline V gene, CDR1 is MNHEY and CDR2 is SMNVEV (reference sequence). The CDR3 sequence is 15 residues long. Trimming removed 6 bases from V and 3 bases from J; junction bases left unmatched: 4.

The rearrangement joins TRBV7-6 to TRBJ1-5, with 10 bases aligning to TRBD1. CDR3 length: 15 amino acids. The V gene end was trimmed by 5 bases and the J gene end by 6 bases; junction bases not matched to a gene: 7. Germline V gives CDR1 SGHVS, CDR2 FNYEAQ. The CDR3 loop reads CASSPRQGAGQPQHF. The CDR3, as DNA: TGTGCCAGCAGCCCCAGACAGGGGGCCGGTCAGCCCCAGCATTTT.

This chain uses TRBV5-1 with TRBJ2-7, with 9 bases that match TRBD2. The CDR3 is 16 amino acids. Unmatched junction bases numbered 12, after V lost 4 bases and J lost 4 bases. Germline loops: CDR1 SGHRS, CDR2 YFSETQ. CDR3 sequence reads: CASSRRPSGAIYEQYF. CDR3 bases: TGCGCCAGCAGCCGTCGGCCTAGCGGGGCTATATACGAGCAGTACTTC.

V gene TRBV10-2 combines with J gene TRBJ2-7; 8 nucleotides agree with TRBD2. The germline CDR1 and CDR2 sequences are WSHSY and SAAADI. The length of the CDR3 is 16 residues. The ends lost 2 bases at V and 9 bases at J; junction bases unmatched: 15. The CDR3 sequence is CASSEISVAGLIRQYF. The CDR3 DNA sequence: TGCGCCAGCAGTGAGATTTCGGTAGCGGGACTTATACGGCAGTACTTC.

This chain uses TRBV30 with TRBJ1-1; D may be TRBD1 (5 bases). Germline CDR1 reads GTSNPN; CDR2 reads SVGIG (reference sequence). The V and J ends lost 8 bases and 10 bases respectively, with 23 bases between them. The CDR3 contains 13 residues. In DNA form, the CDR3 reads TGTGCCGCCGAATCAGGGACTGCTCCTGGAGCTTTCTTT. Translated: CAAESGTAPGAFF.

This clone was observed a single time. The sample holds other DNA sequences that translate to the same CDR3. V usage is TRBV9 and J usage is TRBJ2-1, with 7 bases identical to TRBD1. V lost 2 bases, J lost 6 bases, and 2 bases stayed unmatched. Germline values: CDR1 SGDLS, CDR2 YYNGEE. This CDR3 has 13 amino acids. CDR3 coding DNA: TGTGCCAGCAGCGTCGCAGGGGGCAATGAGCAGTTCTTC. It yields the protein CASSVAGGNEQFF.

The CDR3 nucleotides read TGCGCCAGCAGTCGACTAGCGGGAGACACCGGGGAGCTGTTTTTT. Residues: CASSRLAGDTGELFF. The J gene is TRBJ2-2, the V gene TRBV5-1; 12 bases match TRBD2. The CDR3 runs to 15 residues. The germline gives CDR1 SGHRS, CDR2 YFSETQ. Germline trimming cut 5 bases from V and 3 bases from J; bases unmatched to any gene: 2.

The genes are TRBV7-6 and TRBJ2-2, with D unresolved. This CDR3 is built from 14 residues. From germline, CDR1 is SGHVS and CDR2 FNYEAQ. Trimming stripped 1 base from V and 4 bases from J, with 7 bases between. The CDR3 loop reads CASSLGGTTGELFF. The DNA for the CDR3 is TGTGCCAGCAGCTTAGGCGGAACCACCGGGGAGCTGTTTTTT.

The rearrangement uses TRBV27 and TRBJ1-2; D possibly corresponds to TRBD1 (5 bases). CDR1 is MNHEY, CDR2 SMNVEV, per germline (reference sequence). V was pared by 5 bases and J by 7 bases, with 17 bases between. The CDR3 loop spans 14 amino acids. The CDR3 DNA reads TGTGCCAGCAGTCCCCCGGGGGGATGGGGTGGCTACACCTTC. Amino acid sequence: CASSPPGGWGGYTF.

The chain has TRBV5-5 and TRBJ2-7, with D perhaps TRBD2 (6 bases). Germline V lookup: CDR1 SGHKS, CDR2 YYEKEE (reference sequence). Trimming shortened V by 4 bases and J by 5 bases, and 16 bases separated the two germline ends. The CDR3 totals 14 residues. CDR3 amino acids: CASSPEEGRHEQYF. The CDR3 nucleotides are TGTGCCAGCAGCCCGGAGGAGGGTAGACACGAGCAGTACTTC.

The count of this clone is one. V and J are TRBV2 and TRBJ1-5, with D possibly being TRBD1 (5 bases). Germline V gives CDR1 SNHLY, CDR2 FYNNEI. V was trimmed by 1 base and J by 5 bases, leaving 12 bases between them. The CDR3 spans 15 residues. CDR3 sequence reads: CASSEVIRGHQPQHF. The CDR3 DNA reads TGTGCCAGCAGTGAAGTTATAAGGGGTCATCAGCCCCAGCATTTT.

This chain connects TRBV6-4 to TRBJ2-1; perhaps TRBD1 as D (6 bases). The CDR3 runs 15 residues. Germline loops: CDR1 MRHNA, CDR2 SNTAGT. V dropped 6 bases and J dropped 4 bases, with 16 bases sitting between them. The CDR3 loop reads CASRTGPLDYNEQFF. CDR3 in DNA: TGTGCCAGCAGAACAGGGCCCCTAGATTACAATGAGCAGTTCTTC.

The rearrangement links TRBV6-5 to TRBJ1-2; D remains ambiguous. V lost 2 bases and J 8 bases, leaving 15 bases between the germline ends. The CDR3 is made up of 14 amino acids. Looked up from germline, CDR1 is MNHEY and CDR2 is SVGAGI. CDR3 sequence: CASSYSLRGLGYTF. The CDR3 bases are TGTGCCAGCAGTTACAGTCTCCGGGGATTGGGCTACACCTTC.

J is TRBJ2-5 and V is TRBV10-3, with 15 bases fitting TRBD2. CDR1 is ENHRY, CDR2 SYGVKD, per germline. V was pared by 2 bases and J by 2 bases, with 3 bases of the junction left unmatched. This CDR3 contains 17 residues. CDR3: CAISEGLAGGQQETQYF. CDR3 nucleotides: TGTGCCATCAGTGAGGGACTAGCGGGGGGGCAACAAGAGACCCAGTACTTC.

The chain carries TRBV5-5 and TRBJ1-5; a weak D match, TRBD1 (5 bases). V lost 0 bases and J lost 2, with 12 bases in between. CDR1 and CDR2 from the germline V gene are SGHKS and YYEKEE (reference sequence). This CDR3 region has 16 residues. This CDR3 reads CASSLGQGGGNQPQHF. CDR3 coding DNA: TGTGCCAGCAGCTTGGGGCAGGGAGGAGGCAATCAGCCCCAGCATTTT.

The CDR3: CASSSLRGSSYNEQFF. CDR3 DNA: TGTGCCAGCAGTTCCCTCAGGGGGAGCTCCTACAATGAGCAGTTCTTC. The genes are TRBV27 and TRBJ2-1, with 7 bases that match TRBD1. The junction had 6 bases not matched to a gene; V was cut back by 4 bases and J by 0 bases. CDR1 MNHEY and CDR2 SMNVEV come from the germline V gene (reference sequence). CDR3 length equals 16 residues.

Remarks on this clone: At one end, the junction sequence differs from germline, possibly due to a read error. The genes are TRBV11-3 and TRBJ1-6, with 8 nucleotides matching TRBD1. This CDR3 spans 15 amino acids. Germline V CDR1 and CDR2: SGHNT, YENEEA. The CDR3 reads CASNLGAGGVSPLHF. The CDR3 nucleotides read TGTGCCAGCAACTTAGGCGCAGGGGGCGTTTCACCCCTCCACTTT.

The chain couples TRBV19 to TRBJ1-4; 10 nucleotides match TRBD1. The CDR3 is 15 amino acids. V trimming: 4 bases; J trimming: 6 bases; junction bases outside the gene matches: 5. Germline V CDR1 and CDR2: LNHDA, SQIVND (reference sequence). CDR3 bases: TGTGCCAGTAGTAAAGGGGACAGGGGTGATGAAAAACTGTTTTTT. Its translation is CASSKGDRGDEKLFF.